The 23 T cell receptor beta chains listed next were all sequenced from one sample in a study of blood T cell repertoires in COVID-19. Generated by immunoSEQ multiplex PCR, the TCRdb table keeps only in-frame clones and is missing some. This table has approximately 110,000 clones, about 93% appearing once. Specimen: peripheral blood. The receptors derive from a man in his forties or fifties with COVID-19, enrolled during active disease.

The V and J genes are TRBV7-8 and TRBJ1-4; D remains ambiguous. Trimming took 4 bases from V and 0 from J, leaving 9 bases between them. This CDR3 contains 15 residues. The germline V gene has CDR1 SGHVS and CDR2 FQNEAQ. DNA for the CDR3: TGTGCCAGCAGCTCTTACATTGCAACTAATGAAAAACTGTTTTTT. Its translation is CASSSYIATNEKLFF.

The chain links TRBV7-2 to TRBJ2-7; 7 bases line up with TRBD1. The CDR3 consists of 15 residues. Germline V gene sequence: CDR1 SGHTA, CDR2 FQGNSA. J lost 5 bases, V lost 1 base, and 8 bases had no gene match. In DNA form, the CDR3 reads TGTGCCAGCAGCTTAGGACCGGGACAGCCAGACGAGCAGTACTTC. This gives the protein CASSLGPGQPDEQYF.

V gene TRBV2 combines with J gene TRBJ2-6, with D possibly being TRBD1 (6 bases). The V and J ends lost 3 bases and 1 base respectively, with 16 bases between them. The V gene's germline CDR1 is SNHLY and CDR2 FYNNEI. CDR3 size: 18 residues. The CDR3 region is CASSDIQGLLSGANVLTF. The CDR3 bases are TGTGCCAGCAGTGATATCCAGGGGCTGCTGTCTGGGGCCAACGTCCTGACTTTC.

The rearrangement uses TRBV6-5 and TRBJ1-6, with TRBD1 as a possible D gene (6 bases). Looked up from germline, CDR1 is MNHEY and CDR2 is SVGAGI. The CDR3 is 14 residues long. V was clipped by 2 bases and J by 7 bases, with 9 bases between them. The CDR3 region is CASSYQGQNSPLHF. The CDR3 nucleotides are TGTGCCAGCAGTTACCAGGGACAAAATTCACCCCTCCACTTT.

With respect to this clone: The sample has other DNA sequences that encode this CDR3 too. V and J are TRBV6-5 and TRBJ1-5; 8 nucleotides line up with TRBD1. CDR1 is MNHEY, CDR2 SVGAGI, per germline. CDR3 length equals 16 residues. V trimming: 2 bases; J trimming: 5 bases; junction bases outside the gene matches: 8. CDR3 nucleotides: TGTGCCAGCAGTTACCTAGGGACAGGCCTTGATCAGCCCCAGCATTTT. This codes for CASSYLGTGLDQPQHF.

This clone was seen only once. V and J are TRBV5-5 and TRBJ2-7; the match to TRBD2 covers 8 bases. The CDR3 is made up of 16 amino acids. Germline CDR1 reads SGHKS; CDR2 reads YYEKEE (reference sequence). V was clipped by 4 bases and J by 3 bases; unmatched bases: 12. This CDR3 is CASSRLAAAGGYEQYV. The DNA for the CDR3 is TGTGCCAGCAGCCGTCTTGCCGCGGCGGGGGGCTACGAGCAGTACGTC.

This sequence joins TRBV5-6 and TRBJ1-1, with no clear D. The CDR3 is made up of 18 amino acids. V was trimmed by 1 base and J by 3 bases, leaving 22 bases between them. Germline CDR1 SGHDT, CDR2 YYEEEE. This CDR3 reads CASSLRSSRRAGHTEAFF. CDR3 nucleotide sequence: TGTGCCAGCAGCTTGCGGAGCTCTCGGAGGGCTGGGCACACTGAAGCTTTCTTT. The full variable domain, in which reference TRBV5-6 and TRBJ1-1 provide the parts outside the CDR3, is DAGVTQSPTHLIKTRGQQVTLRCSPKSGHDTVSWYQQALGQGPQFIFQYYEEEERQRGNFPDRFSGHQFPNYSSELNVNALLLGDSALYLCASSLRSSRRAGHTEAFFGQGTRLTVV.

This clone was picked up one time. The chain combines TRBV4-1 with TRBJ2-3; possible D gene TRBD1, 5 bases. Germline assignment: CDR1 MGHRA and CDR2 YSYEKL. The CDR3 has 15 residues. V lost 1 base and J 2 bases, leaving 10 bases between the germline ends. The CDR3 DNA is TGCGCCAGCAGCCAAGGGGCAGGGCCCACAGATACGCAGTATTTT. Protein product: CASSQGAGPTDTQYF.

The V and J genes are TRBV5-1 and TRBJ2-2, with 12 nucleotides matching TRBD1. V shed 4 bases, J shed 7 bases, and the junction held 8 bases outside the gene matches. This CDR3 region has 16 residues. Germline loops: CDR1 SGHRS, CDR2 YFSETQ. DNA of the CDR3: TGCGCCAGCAGCGTGGGACAGGGGGCGAATGTCGGGGAGCTGTTTTTT. Protein sequence: CASSVGQGANVGELFF.

This clone was recorded only once. The rearrangement links TRBV7-2 to TRBJ2-7, with 10 bases aligning to TRBD2. The CDR3 totals 14 residues. V shed 4 bases, J shed 7 bases, and the junction held 7 bases outside the gene matches. CDR1 is SGHTA and CDR2 is FQGNSA in the germline V gene. CDR3 amino acids: CASSSSGRGREQYF. CDR3 coding DNA: TGTGCCAGCAGCTCTAGCGGGAGAGGAAGGGAGCAGTACTTC.

V and J are TRBV19 and TRBJ1-2; D possibly corresponds to TRBD1 (5 bases). V lost 5 bases and J lost 8, with 18 bases in between. Germline V lookup: CDR1 LNHDA, CDR2 SQIVND (reference sequence). There are 14 residues in the CDR3. The CDR3 sequence: CASSLSDIFFGYTF. Written as DNA, the CDR3 is TGTGCCAGTAGTCTCTCGGACATCTTCTTCGGCTACACCTTC.

This chain connects TRBV30 to TRBJ2-3; 9 positions agree with TRBD2. J lost 1 base, V lost 4 bases, and 3 bases had no gene match. The CDR3 runs to 14 residues. Germline V lookup: CDR1 GTSNPN, CDR2 SVGIG (reference sequence). The CDR3 here is CAWIPSGGTDTQYF. CDR3 sequence (DNA): TGTGCCTGGATCCCTAGCGGGGGCACAGATACGCAGTATTTT.

The chain carries TRBV2 and TRBJ2-7; TRBD2 matches 8 bases. This CDR3 is 17 amino acids long. Germline CDR1 SNHLY, CDR2 FYNNEI. V trimming: 0 bases; J trimming: 0 bases; junction bases outside the gene matches: 7. The CDR3 DNA sequence: TGTGCCAGCAGTGAAGCCCGGGGGGGCTGGGCCTCCTACGAGCAGTACTTC. Amino acid sequence: CASSEARGGWASYEQYF. Drawing the rest from reference TRBV2 and TRBJ2-7, the complete variable domain is EPEVTQTPSHQVTQMGQEVILRCVPISNHLYFYWYRQILGQKVEFLVSFYNNEISEKSEIFDDQFSVERPDGSNFTLKIRSTKLEDSAMYFCASSEARGGWASYEQYFGPGTRLTVT.

This chain links TRBV7-2 with TRBJ1-1; 8 bases are shared with TRBD1. Germline V gene data show CDR1 as SGHTA and CDR2 as FQGNSA. The CDR3 covers 15 residues. With V trimmed by 5 bases and J by 3 bases, 8 bases remained unmatched. CDR3 sequence: CASSPDRERHTEAFF. As DNA, the CDR3 is TGTGCCAGCAGCCCGGACAGGGAACGGCACACTGAAGCTTTCTTT.

The chain is built from TRBV19 and TRBJ2-1; 10 positions match TRBD1. V was clipped by 6 bases and J by 8 bases; unmatched bases: 4. The CDR3 runs 13 residues. The germline V gene encodes CDR1 LNHDA and CDR2 SQIVND (reference sequence). CDR3 nucleotide sequence: TGTGCCAGTAGGACAGGGGGCCTGGATGAGCAGTTCTTC. Amino acid sequence: CASRTGGLDEQFF.

Points on this clone: Sequence at one end of the junction differs from germline and may be a read error. This chain uses TRBV5-4 with TRBJ2-7; possibly TRBD2 for D (5 bases). The CDR3 spans 14 residues. Germline V gene data show CDR1 as SGHNT and CDR2 as YYREEE (reference sequence). The CDR3 sequence: CASSLAGGSYEQYF. DNA for the CDR3: TGTGCCAGCAGTTTGGCTGGAGGCTCCTACGAGCAGTACTTC. The whole variable domain, filled in from reference TRBV5-4 and TRBJ2-7, reads ETGVTQSPTHLIKTRGQQVTLRCSSQSGHNTVSWYQQALGQGPQFIFQYYREEENGRGNFPPRFSGLQFPNYSSELNVNALELDDSALYLCASSLAGGSYEQYFGPGTRLTVT.

This chain connects TRBV11-2 to TRBJ2-7, with a weak D call TRBD1 (6 bases). This CDR3 region has 16 residues. Germline CDR1 and CDR2: SGHAT and FQNNGV. Trimming removed 0 bases at V and 3 bases at J, with 15 bases between. The CDR3 bases are TGTGCCAGCAGCTTAGATTCTGGGGGCACCCTCTACGAGCAGTACTTC. Its translation: CASSLDSGGTLYEQYF.

The chain couples TRBV7-3 to TRBJ2-7; tentatively, D is TRBD1 (5 bases). V lost 3 bases and J lost 6, with 15 bases in between. Germline CDR1 reads SGHTA; CDR2 reads FQGTGA. The CDR3 spans 14 residues. The CDR3 DNA sequence: TGTGCCAGCAGCTTGACAGTCCGGGCTTGCGAGCAGTACGTC. Amino acids: CASSLTVRACEQYV.

V is TRBV5-1 and J is TRBJ2-6; D unclear. Germline values: CDR1 SGHRS, CDR2 YFSETQ. The V and J ends lost 3 bases and 0 bases respectively, with 16 bases between them. The CDR3 sequence is 18 residues long. In DNA, the CDR3 is TGCGCCAGCAGCTCGATACCCAACACGAACTCTGGGGCCAACGTCCTGACTTTC. This codes for CASSSIPNTNSGANVLTF.

V usage is TRBV30 and J usage is TRBJ1-6; TRBD1 is a possible D gene (6 bases). Germline CDR1 and CDR2: GTSNPN and SVGIG (reference sequence). This CDR3 region has 14 residues. V lost 5 bases and J 3 bases, leaving 11 bases between the germline ends. Written as DNA, the CDR3 is TGTGCCTGGGGGACAACGCGCTATAATTCACCCCTCCACTTT. It yields the protein CAWGTTRYNSPLHF. The full variable domain, rest sourced from reference TRBV30 and TRBJ1-6, is SQTIHQWPATLVQPVGSPLSLECTVEGTSNPNLYWYRQAAGRGLQLLFYSVGIGQISSEVPQNLSASRPQDRQFILSSKKLLLSDSGFYLCAWGTTRYNSPLHFGNGTRLTVT.

This clone showed up just once. This chain's CDR3 is CASSTGGRDTQYF. The CDR3 DNA sequence: TGTGCCAGCAGTACAGGGGGCAGGGATACGCAGTATTTT. The genes are TRBV6-2 or TRBV6-3 and TRBJ2-3; TRBD1 agrees at 9 bases. Per germline, CDR1 MNHEY and CDR2 SVGEGT. Trimming took 5 bases from V and 6 from J; bases not matched to a gene: 3. CDR3 length equals 13 residues.

The chain couples TRBV11-2 to TRBJ2-2; 7 nucleotides agree with TRBD1. This CDR3 spans 13 amino acids. Germline V gene sequence: CDR1 SGHAT, CDR2 FQNNGV. Trimming removed 4 bases from V and 12 bases from J; junction bases left unmatched: 8. The CDR3 here is CASSSSTGNKLFF. The CDR3 DNA is TGTGCCAGCAGCTCCTCGACAGGGAATAAGCTGTTTTTT. Full variable domain (rest looked up from reference TRBV11-2 and TRBJ2-2): EAGVAQSPRYKIIEKRQSVAFWCNPISGHATLYWYQQILGQGPKLLIQFQNNGVVDDSQLPKDRFSAERLKGVDSTLKIQPAKLEDSAVYLCASSSSTGNKLFFGEGSRLTVL.

The chain couples TRBV7-2 to TRBJ1-2; a possible D gene is TRBD1 (6 bases). V was trimmed by 5 bases and J by 7 bases, leaving 17 bases between them. Looked up from germline, CDR1 is SGHTA and CDR2 is FQGNSA. This CDR3 spans 14 amino acids. CDR3 DNA: TGTGCCAGCAGCCCCAGACAGGCACGGTCTGGCTACACCTTC. It translates to CASSPRQARSGYTF.